This T cell receptor (beta chain) emerged from a study of blood T cell repertoires in COVID-19. Turning to the study itself: Resolution of symptoms, clearance, or two negative PCRs was present in recovered Cohort 3 donors. Material from acute and convalescent COVID-19 was sourced from the United States, Italy and Spain. Nucleic acid was either cDNA or gDNA, and it came from T cells, B-cell-depleted T cells, or PBMCs.

After removal of 3 bases from V and 7 bases from J, the junction contained 4 bases not matched to a gene. This CDR3 spans 14 amino acids. CDR1 is LGHNA, CDR2 YNFKEQ, per germline. Per the original methods: Reference gene primers were amplified, and this amplification served to estimate nucleated cell counts. Here immunoSEQ multiplex PCR was the method, and the copy in TCRdb shows in-frame clones only, minus some. The V and J calls and the clone size are those of that table, but D and trimming were determined from the DNA. Among some 200,000 clones listed, around 90% were seen once. Sequenced sample: PBMCs or T cells enriched from blood (not recorded which). This sequence was found in a man aged 25 to 40 in a cohort exposed to, infected with or recovered from COVID-19 (not recorded which). This chain links TRBV4-2 with TRBJ1-5, with 9 bases identical to TRBD1. The CDR3 bases are TGTGCCAGCAGCCAGGGACAGGGAAGGCAGCCCCAGCATTTT. Protein: CASSQGQGRQPQHF.